This T cell receptor beta chain was documented in a study of metastatic and nonmetastatic thyroid tumors. Looking at the study overall: Malignant and benign thyroid patients had repertoires compared in peripheral blood and tumor or nodule tissue.

Overall study results and limits: Significantly higher TCR beta diversity was reportedly seen in malignant thyroid tumors than benign nodules, in blood and tumor.

As handled by the study authors: A distant-metastasis classifier for papillary thyroid cancer was built using CDR3 differences across clinicopathological groups. TCRdb reprocessed the PCR reads using MiXCR. The V and J calls and clone size come from TCRdb's table, not from the authors' own analysis. The sample lists approximately 7,000 clones, 37% occurring once. All patients were untreated before thyroid surgery. For this clone: The target antigen is unknown.

The CDR3 sequence is 14 residues long. Losses at the gene ends were 6 bases for V and 4 bases for J; bases not matched to a gene: 6. Germline values: CDR1 MNHNS, CDR2 SASEGT. The sample was tumor tissue. The chain joins TRBV6-1 to TRBJ2-1; 7 bases line up with TRBD2. This clonotype was obtained from a female donor with papillary thyroid cancer or a benign thyroid nodule (not recorded which). Some clones in this sample may be carry-over from other donors' samples. The CDR3 sequence: CASSSGKDYNEQFF. As DNA, the CDR3 is TGTGCCAGCAGCAGCGGGAAGGATTACAATGAGCAGTTCTTC.